This is a list of T cell receptor beta chains from one sample in a study of blood T cells in healthy people across ages. TCRdb passed the 5' RACE reads through MiXCR, listing each CDR3 protein once. The sample has just over 1 million distinct CDR3 sequences; under 45% are singletons. Material for sequencing was blood. The receptors derive from an older woman in good health. Each CDR3 is given with its conserved first and last residue. Each record gives: V gene, D gene, clone size, J gene, CDR3 protein, CDR3 DNA. A D gene is named only where the DNA matches it firmly. The size of a clone is reported for some rows only, either as once, few or many, or as a class for expanded clones.

TRBV5-6,-,few,TRBJ2-7,CASSLTGKSSYEQYF,TGTGCCAGCAGCTTAACAGGGAAAAGCTCCTACGAGCAGTACTTC
TRBV9,-,-,TRBJ2-1,CASSEPSNEQFF,TGTGCCAGCAGCGAGCCCTCAAATGAGCAGTTCTTC
TRBV3-1,TRBD2,-,TRBJ2-1,CASSQVTGGPYNEQFF,TGTGCCAGCAGCCAAGTGACGGGAGGTCCCTACAATGAGCAGTTCTTC
TRBV29-1,TRBD1,-,TRBJ1-2,CSVGGDRLNYGYTF,TGCAGCGTTGGAGGGGACAGACTTAACTATGGCTACACCTTC
TRBV20-1,TRBD2,-,TRBJ2-1,CSGLLAGGTNEQFF,TGCAGTGGACTACTAGCGGGAGGTACTAATGAGCAGTTCTTC
TRBV5-6,TRBD2,-,TRBJ2-6,CASSSTAGSRPSGANVLTF,TGTGCCAGCAGCTCAACAGCGGGGTCTCGACCTTCTGGGGCCAACGTCCTGACTTTC
TRBV9,TRBD1,-,TRBJ2-6,CASGERHRGSGANVLTF,TGTGCCAGCGGCGAGAGGCACAGGGGCTCTGGGGCCAACGTCCTGACTTTC
TRBV12-3/TRBV12-4,TRBD1,-,TRBJ2-3,CASAPGQTDTQYF,TGTGCCAGCGCTCCGGGACAGACAGATACGCAGTATTTT
TRBV20-1,TRBD2,few,TRBJ2-2,CSAVAGKNTGELFF,TGCAGTGCTGTAGCGGGAAAGAACACCGGGGAGCTGTTTTTT
TRBV21-1,-,-,TRBJ2-1,CASSPPRTESSYNEQFF,TGTGCCAGCAGCCCACCTCGGACAGAAAGCTCCTACAATGAGCAGTTCTTC
TRBV7-2,-,-,TRBJ1-4,CASSFEGEGEKLFF,TGTGCCAGCAGCTTCGAAGGAGAAGGCGAAAAACTGTTTTTT
TRBV5-6,-,few,TRBJ1-2,CASSQVHTNYGYTF,TGTGCCAGCAGCCAAGTGCACACTAACTATGGCTACACCTTC
TRBV7-8,TRBD1,-,TRBJ2-7,CASSPGTGNLPQYF,TGTGCCAGCAGTCCCGGGACAGGGAATTTGCCCCAGTACTTC
TRBV27,TRBD2,once,TRBJ2-3,CASSLEAGGPNTQYF,TGTGCCAGCAGTTTAGAAGCGGGAGGGCCGAATACGCAGTATTTT
TRBV28,TRBD1,-,TRBJ1-5,CASSLPQTGGLSNQPQHF,TGTGCCAGCAGCCTTCCTCAGACAGGGGGGTTGAGCAATCAGCCCCAGCATTTT
TRBV2,TRBD2,-,TRBJ2-5,CASRGTSQETQYF,TGTGCCAGCCGGGGGACTAGCCAAGAGACCCAGTACTTC
TRBV5-1,TRBD2,-,TRBJ2-5,CASSLKASGRETQYF,TGCGCCAGCAGCTTGAAGGCTAGCGGGAGAGAGACCCAGTACTTC
TRBV28,-,-,TRBJ2-7,CASSARTDDYEQYF,TGTGCCAGCAGTGCCCGGACAGACGACTACGAGCAGTACTTC